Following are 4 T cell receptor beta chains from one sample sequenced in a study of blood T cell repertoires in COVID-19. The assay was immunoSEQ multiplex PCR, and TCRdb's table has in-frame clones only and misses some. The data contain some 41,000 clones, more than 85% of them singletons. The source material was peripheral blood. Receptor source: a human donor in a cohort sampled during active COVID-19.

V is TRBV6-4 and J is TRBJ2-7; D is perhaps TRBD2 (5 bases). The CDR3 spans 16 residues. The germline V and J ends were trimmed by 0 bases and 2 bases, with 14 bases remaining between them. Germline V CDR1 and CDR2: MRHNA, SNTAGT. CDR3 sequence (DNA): TGTGCCAGCAGTGACTCGATTGGTGGGAGTACCTACGAGCAGTACTTC. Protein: CASSDSIGGSTYEQYF.

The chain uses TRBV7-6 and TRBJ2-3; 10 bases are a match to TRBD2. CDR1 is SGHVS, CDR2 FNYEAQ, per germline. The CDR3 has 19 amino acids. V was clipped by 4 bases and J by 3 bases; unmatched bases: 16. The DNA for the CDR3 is TGTGCCAGCAGCTCAACCCGAAACCCAAGCGGGAGGGGTACAGATACGCAGTATTTT. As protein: CASSSTRNPSGRGTDTQYF. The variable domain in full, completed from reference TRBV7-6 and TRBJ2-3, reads GAGVSQSPRYKVTKRGQDVALRCDPISGHVSLYWYRQALGQGPEFLTYFNYEAQQDKSGLPNDRFSAERPEGSISTLTIQRTEQRDSAMYRCASSSTRNPSGRGTDTQYFGPGTRLTVL.

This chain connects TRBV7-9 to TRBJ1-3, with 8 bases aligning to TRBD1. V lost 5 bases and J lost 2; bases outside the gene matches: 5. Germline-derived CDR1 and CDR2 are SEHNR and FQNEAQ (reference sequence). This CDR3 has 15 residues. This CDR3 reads CASSHGQGAGNTIYF. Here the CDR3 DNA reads TGTGCCAGCAGCCACGGACAGGGAGCTGGAAACACCATATATTTT.

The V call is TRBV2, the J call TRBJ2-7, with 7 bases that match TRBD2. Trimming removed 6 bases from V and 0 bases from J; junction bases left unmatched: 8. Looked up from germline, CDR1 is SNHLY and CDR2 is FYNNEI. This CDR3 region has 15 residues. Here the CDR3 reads CASRLGGGSSYEQYF. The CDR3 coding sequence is TGTGCCAGCAGGTTGGGGGGGGGTAGCTCCTACGAGCAGTACTTC. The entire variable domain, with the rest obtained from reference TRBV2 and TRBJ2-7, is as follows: EPEVTQTPSHQVTQMGQEVILRCVPISNHLYFYWYRQILGQKVEFLVSFYNNEISEKSEIFDDQFSVERPDGSNFTLKIRSTKLEDSAMYFCASRLGGGSSYEQYFGPGTRLTVT.